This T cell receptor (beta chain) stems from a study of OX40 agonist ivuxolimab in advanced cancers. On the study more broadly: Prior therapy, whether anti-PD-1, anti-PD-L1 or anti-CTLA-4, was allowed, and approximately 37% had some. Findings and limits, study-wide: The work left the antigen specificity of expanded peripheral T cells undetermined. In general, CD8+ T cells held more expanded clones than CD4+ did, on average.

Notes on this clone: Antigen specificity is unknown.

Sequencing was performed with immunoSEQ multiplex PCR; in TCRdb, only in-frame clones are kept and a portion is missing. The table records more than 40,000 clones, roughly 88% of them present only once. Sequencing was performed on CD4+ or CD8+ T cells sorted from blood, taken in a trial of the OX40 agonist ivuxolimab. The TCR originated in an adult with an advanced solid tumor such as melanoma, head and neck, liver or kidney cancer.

The CDR3 DNA follows: TGTGCCAGTCATAAAGGAGGGGATGGCTACACCTTC. Translation: CASHKGGDGYTF. The chain has TRBV19 and TRBJ1-2, with D perhaps TRBD1 (5 bases). Germline-derived CDR1 and CDR2 are LNHDA and SQIVND (reference sequence). Trimming shortened V by 8 bases and J by 6 bases, and 13 bases separated the two germline ends. This CDR3 spans 12 amino acids.